The present entry profiles one T cell receptor beta chain with its context. The record originates from a study of blood T cell repertoires in COVID-19. In the study's own analysis: Reference gene primer amplification in the assay estimated nucleated cell counts. The assay was immunoSEQ multiplex PCR, and TCRdb's table has in-frame clones only and misses some. V and J calls plus clone size are reproduced from that table; the DNA served to infer D and trimming. Of 250,000 to 300,000 clones in the sample, approximately 90% were seen once. The V segment lost 7 bases and the J segment 3 bases; nucleotides outside the gene matches: 14. The CDR3 runs 17 residues. The germline V gene encodes CDR1 LNHDA and CDR2 SQIVND (reference sequence).

The TCR originated in a woman aged 60 to 75 with acute or convalescent COVID-19. Sequencing was done on a sample of peripheral blood. The genes are TRBV19 and TRBJ1-5; 8 bases are shared with TRBD1. CDR3 residues: CASIDQTGAKTNQPQHF. The CDR3 DNA reads as TGTGCCAGTATCGACCAGACAGGGGCCAAAACCAATCAGCCCCAGCATTTT.